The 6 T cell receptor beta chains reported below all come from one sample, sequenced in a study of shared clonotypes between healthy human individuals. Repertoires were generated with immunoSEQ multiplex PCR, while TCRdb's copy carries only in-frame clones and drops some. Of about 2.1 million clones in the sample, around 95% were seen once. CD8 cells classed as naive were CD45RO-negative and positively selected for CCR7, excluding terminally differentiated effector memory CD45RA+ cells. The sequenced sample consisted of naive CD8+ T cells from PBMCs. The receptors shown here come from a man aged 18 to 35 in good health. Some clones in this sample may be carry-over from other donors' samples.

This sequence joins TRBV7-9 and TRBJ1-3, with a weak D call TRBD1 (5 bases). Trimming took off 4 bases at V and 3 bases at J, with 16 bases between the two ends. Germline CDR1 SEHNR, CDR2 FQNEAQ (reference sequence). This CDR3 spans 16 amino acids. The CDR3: CASSSPPRVFGNTIYF. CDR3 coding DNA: TGTGCCAGCAGCTCCCCTCCCAGGGTCTTTGGAAACACCATATATTTT.

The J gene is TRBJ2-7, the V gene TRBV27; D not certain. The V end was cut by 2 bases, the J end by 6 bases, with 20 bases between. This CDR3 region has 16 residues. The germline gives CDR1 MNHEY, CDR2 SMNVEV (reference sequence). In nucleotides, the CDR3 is TGTGCCAGCAGTTTAGCTCTCGGACCGCCGTTCGGCGAGCAGTACTTC. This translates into CASSLALGPPFGEQYF.

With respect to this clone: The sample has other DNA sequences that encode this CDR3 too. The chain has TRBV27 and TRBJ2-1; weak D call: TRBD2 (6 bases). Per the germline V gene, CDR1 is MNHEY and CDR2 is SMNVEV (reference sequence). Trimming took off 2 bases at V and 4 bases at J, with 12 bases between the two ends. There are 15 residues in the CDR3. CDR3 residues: CASSLVGTPYNEQFF. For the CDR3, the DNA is TGTGCCAGCAGTTTAGTCGGGACTCCGTACAATGAGCAGTTCTTC.

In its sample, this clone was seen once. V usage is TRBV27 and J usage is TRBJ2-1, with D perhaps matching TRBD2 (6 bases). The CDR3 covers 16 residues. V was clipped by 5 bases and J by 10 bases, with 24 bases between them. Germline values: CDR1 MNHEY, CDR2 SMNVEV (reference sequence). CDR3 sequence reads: CASSPKTSRILGEQFF. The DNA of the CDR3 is TGTGCCAGCAGTCCTAAGACTAGTAGGATCCTAGGAGAGCAGTTCTTC.

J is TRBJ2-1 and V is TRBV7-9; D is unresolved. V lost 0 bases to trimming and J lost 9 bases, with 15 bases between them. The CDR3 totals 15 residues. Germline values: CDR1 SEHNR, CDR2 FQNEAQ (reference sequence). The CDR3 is CASSLAGPVVPEQFF. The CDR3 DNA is TGTGCCAGCAGCTTAGCGGGTCCGGTTGTGCCTGAGCAGTTCTTC.

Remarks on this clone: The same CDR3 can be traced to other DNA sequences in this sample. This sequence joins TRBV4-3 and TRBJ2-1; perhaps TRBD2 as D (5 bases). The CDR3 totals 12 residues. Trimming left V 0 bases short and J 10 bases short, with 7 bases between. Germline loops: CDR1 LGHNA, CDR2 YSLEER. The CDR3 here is CASSQDEGEQFF. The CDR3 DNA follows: TGCGCCAGCAGCCAAGACGAGGGCGAGCAGTTCTTC.